This TCR beta chain was recorded in a study of early T cells in non-severe SARS-CoV-2 infection. This clonotype has a handful of counts. Its antigen is not known. The CDR3 loop spans 14 amino acids. The V and J ends lost 3 bases and 4 bases respectively, with 10 bases between them. The library protocol tagged individual cDNA molecules with unique molecular identifiers. TCRdb processed the 5' RACE reads anew with MiXCR; each CDR3 protein has one entry. The sample holds around 46,000 distinct CDR3 sequences, over 5% seen once. Study observations and caveats: Missing private and CD4 specificities, VDJdb matching favored anti-spike CD8 responses.

The TCR sequence derives from an adult who was a healthcare worker with PCR-confirmed SARS-CoV-2 infection or an uninfected control (not recorded which). The material sequenced was whole blood, taken at baseline. The chain employs TRBV12-3 or TRBV12-4 and TRBJ1-5; D is ambiguous. CDR3 residues: CASSLRGLNQPQHF. The CDR3 DNA reads as TGTGCCAGCAGTTTGCGCGGCTTGAATCAGCCCCAGCATTTT.